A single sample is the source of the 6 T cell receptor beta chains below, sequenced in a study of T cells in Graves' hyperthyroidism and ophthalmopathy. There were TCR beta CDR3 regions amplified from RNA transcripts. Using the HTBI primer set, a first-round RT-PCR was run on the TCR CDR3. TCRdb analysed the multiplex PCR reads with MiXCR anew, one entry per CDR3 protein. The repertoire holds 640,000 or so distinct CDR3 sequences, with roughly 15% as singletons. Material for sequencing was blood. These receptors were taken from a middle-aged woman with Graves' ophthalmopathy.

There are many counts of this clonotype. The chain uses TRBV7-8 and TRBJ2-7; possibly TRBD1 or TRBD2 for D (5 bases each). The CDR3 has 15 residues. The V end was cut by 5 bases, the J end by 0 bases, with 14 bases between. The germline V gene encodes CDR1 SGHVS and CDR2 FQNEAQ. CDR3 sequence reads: CASSPRRDGSYEQYF. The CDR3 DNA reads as TGTGCCAGCAGCCCTCGCCGGGACGGCTCCTACGAGCAGTACTTC.

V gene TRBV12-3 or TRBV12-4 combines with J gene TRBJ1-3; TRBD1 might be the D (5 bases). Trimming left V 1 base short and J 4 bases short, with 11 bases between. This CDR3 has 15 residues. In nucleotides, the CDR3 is TGTGCCAGCAGTTTAGGGGGGGTCAGCGGAAACACCATATATTTT. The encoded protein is CASSLGGVSGNTIYF.

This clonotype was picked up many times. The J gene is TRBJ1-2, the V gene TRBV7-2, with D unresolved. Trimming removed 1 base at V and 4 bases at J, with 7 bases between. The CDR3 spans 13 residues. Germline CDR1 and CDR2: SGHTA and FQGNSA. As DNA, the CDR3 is TGTGCCAGCAGCTTAGACGGGGTCTATGGCTACACCTTC. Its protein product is CASSLDGVYGYTF.

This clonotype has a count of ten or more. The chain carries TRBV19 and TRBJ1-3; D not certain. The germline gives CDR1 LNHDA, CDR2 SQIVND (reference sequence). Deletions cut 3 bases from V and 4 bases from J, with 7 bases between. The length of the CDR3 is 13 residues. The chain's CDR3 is CASSMWRGNTIYF. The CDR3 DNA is TGTGCCAGTAGTATGTGGAGAGGAAACACCATATATTTT.

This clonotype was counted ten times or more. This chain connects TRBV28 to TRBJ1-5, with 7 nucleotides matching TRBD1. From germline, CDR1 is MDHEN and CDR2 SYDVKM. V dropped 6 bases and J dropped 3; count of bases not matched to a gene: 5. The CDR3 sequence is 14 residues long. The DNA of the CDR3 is TGTGCCAGCAGCCAGGGACAGTTCAATCAGCCCCAGCATTTT. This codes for CASSQGQFNQPQHF.

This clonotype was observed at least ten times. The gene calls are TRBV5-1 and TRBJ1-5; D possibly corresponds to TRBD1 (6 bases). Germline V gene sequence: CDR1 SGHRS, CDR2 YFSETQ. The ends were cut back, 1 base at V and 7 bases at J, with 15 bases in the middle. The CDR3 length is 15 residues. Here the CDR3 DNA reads TGCGCCAGCAGCTTGTGGGGGGGCGACGGGCAGCCCCAGCATTTT. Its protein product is CASSLWGGDGQPQHF.